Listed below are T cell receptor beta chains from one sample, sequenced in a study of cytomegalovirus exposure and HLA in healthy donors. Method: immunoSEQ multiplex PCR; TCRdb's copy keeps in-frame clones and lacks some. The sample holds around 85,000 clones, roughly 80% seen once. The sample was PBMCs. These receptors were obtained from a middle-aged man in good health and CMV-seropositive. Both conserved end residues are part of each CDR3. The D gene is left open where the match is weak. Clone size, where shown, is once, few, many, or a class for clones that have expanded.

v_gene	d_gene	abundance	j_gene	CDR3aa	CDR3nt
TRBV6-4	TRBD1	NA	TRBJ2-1	CASREQGVSWNEQFF	TGTGCCAGCAGGGAACAGGGGGTTAGTTGGAATGAGCAGTTCTTC
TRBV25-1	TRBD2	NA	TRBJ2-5	CASRPGLAEGVGETQYF	TGTGCCAGCAGGCCGGGACTAGCGGAGGGGGTTGGAGAGACCCAGTACTTC
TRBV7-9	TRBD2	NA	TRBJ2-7	CSGSGGPYEQYF	TGTTCCGGCTCGGGGGGACCCTACGAGCAGTACTTC
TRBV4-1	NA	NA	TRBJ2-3	CASSPGPLTDTQYF	TGCGCCAGCAGCCCTGGGCCTCTCACAGATACGCAGTATTTT
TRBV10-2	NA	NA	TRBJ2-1	CASRRSRDSSYNEQFF	TGCGCCAGCAGGCGGAGTCGTGACAGCTCCTACAATGAGCAGTTCTTC
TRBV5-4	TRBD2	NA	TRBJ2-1	CASSLRTSGYNEQFF	TGTGCCAGCAGCTTAAGGACTAGCGGCTACAATGAGCAGTTCTTC
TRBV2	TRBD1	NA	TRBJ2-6	CASLRDRALSGANVLTF	TGTGCCAGCCTCCGGGACAGGGCTCTATCTGGGGCCAACGTCCTGACTTTC
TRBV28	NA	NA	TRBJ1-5	CASSLLSEPQHF	TGTGCCAGCAGTTTGCTATCGGAGCCCCAGCATTTT
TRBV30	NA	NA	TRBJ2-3	CARGTPSTDTQYF	TGTGCCCGCGGGACGCCTAGCACAGATACGCAGTATTTT
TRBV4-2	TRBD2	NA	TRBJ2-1	CASSQRAGRENPHEQFF	TGTGCCAGCAGCCAAAGGGCGGGGCGGGAGAACCCCCATGAGCAGTTCTTC
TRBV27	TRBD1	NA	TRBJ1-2	CASSFLGRGHSGYTF	TGTGCCAGCAGCTTTCTGGGCAGGGGGCATTCTGGCTACACCTTC
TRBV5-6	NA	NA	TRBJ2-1	CASSLGGTRYNEQFF	TGTGCCAGCAGCTTGGGAGGGACACGCTACAATGAGCAGTTCTTC
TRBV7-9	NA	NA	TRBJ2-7	CASSPLLYEQYF	TGTGCCAGCAGCCCACTACTGTACGAGCAGTACTTC
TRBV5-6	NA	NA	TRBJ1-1	CASSLGHLNTEAFF	TGTGCCAGCAGCTTGGGGCATTTGAACACTGAAGCTTTCTTT
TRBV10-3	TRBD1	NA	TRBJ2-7	CAISEGTGGYEQYF	TGTGCCATCAGTGAGGGGACAGGGGGATACGAGCAGTACTTC
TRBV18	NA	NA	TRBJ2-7	CASSPDIYEQYF	TGTGCCAGCTCGCCCGACATCTACGAGCAGTACTTC
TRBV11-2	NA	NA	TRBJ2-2	CASSPQITGELFF	TGTGCCAGCAGCCCGCAGATCACCGGGGAGCTGTTTTTT
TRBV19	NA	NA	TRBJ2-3	CATGGDGRATDTQYF	TGTGCCACGGGCGGGGACGGGCGGGCGACAGATACGCAGTATTTT
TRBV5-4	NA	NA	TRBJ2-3	CATTNGDYTDTQYF	TGTGCCACGACTAACGGAGACTACACAGATACGCAGTATTTT
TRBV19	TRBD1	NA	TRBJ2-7	CASSVGQGNEQYF	TGTGCCAGTAGTGTGGGACAGGGAAACGAGCAGTACTTC
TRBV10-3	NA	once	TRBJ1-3	CAISESLASSGNTIYF	TGTGCCATCAGTGAGTCGTTAGCCAGCTCTGGAAACACCATATATTTT
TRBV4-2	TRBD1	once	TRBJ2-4	CASSQEIGTGGRDSQYF	TGTGCCAGCAGCCAAGAGATAGGGACAGGGGGGCGAGACAGTCAGTACTTC
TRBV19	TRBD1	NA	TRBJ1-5	CASSPTRDSNQPQHF	TGTGCCAGTAGTCCGACCAGGGACAGCAATCAGCCTCAGCATTTT
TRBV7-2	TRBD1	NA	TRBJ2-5	CASTIHRGSQETQYF	TGTGCCAGCACCATACACAGGGGATCCCAAGAGACCCAGTACTTC
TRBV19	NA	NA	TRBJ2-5	CASSRDNQETQYF	TGTGCCAGTAGCCGGGACAACCAAGAGACCCAGTACTTC
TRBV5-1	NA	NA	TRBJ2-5	CASSLVGGGETQYF	TGCGCCAGCAGCTTGGTGGGAGGAGGGGAGACCCAGTACTTC
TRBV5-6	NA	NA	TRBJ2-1	CASSPLLSYNEQFF	TGTGCCAGCAGCCCACTCTTGTCCTACAATGAGCAGTTCTTC
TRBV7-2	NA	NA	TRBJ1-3	CASSFSPGSGNTIYF	TGTGCCAGCAGCTTTTCGCCGGGGTCTGGAAACACCATATATTTT
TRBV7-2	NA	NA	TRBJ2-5	CASSSLRETQYF	TGTGCCAGCAGCTCCCTGAGGGAGACCCAGTACTTC
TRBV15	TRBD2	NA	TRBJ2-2	CATHPRLAGDRTGELFF	TGTGCCACCCACCCTAGACTAGCGGGAGATCGTACCGGGGAGCTGTTTTTT
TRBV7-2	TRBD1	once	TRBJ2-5	CASSSTGGQETQYF	TGTGCCAGCAGCTCGACAGGGGGGCAAGAGACCCAGTACTTC
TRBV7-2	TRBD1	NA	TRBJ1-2	CASSSKTGGNYGYTF	TGTGCCAGCAGCTCGAAGACAGGGGGAAACTATGGCTACACCTTC
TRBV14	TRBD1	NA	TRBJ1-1	CASSQVVPGPGGTEAFF	TGTGCCAGCAGCCAAGTCGTCCCTGGACCAGGGGGCACTGAAGCTTTCTTT
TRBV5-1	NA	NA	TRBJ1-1	CASSLAPTNTEAFF	TGCGCCAGCAGCTTGGCTCCGACTAACACTGAAGCTTTCTTT
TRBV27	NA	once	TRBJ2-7	CASSSALEKYEQYF	TGTGCCAGCAGTTCCGCTTTGGAGAAGTACGAGCAGTACTTC